The 21 T cell receptor beta chains below come from one sample, sequenced in a study of blood T cell repertoires in COVID-19. Data came from immunoSEQ multiplex PCR; TCRdb stores just in-frame clones and leaves some out. The sample records 130,000 or so clones, more than 80% being singletons. Input material: peripheral blood. Source of these receptors: a woman aged 55-69 years with acute or convalescent COVID-19.

This clone occurred a few times. This sequence joins TRBV19 and TRBJ1-2; the D gene is possibly TRBD1 (6 bases). Trimming pared 7 bases from V and 5 bases from J, leaving 17 bases between. The length of the CDR3 is 14 residues. Germline V gene sequence: CDR1 LNHDA, CDR2 SQIVND (reference sequence). CDR3 bases: TGTGCCAGTACCCCTATGTCCAGGGGATATGGCTACACCTTC. It codes for CASTPMSRGYGYTF.

The chain employs TRBV12-3 or TRBV12-4 and TRBJ2-5; D is uncertain. CDR3 size: 12 residues. The germline V and J ends were trimmed by 4 bases and 6 bases, with 9 bases remaining between them. The CDR3 coding sequence is TGTGCCAGCAGTTCCGGTATGCAGACCCAGTACTTC. Translating gives CASSSGMQTQYF.

V and J are TRBV2 and TRBJ1-2, with 7 bases matching TRBD1. The length of the CDR3 is 15 residues. The J segment lost 8 bases and the V segment lost 6 bases, leaving 15 bases of the junction unmatched. The V gene's germline CDR1 is SNHLY and CDR2 FYNNEI. The DNA for the CDR3 is TGTGCCAGCAGGAGGGGGGACAGCTTCTTGTCCGGCTACACCTTC. The encoded protein is CASRRGDSFLSGYTF.

The V call is TRBV18, the J call TRBJ2-3; TRBD2 might be the D (5 bases). This CDR3 comprises 13 residues. CDR1 KGHSH and CDR2 LQKENI come from the germline V gene. The V gene lost 3 bases and the J gene lost 9 bases, with 13 bases spanning the gap. CDR3 residues: CASSPVPPGTQYF. The CDR3 bases are TGTGCCAGCTCACCCGTCCCCCCGGGGACGCAGTATTTT.

This chain links TRBV5-8 with TRBJ2-3; perhaps TRBD1 as D (6 bases). Looked up from germline, CDR1 is SGHTS and CDR2 is YDEGEE. The CDR3 totals 15 residues. Trimming pared 0 bases from V and 0 bases from J, leaving 8 bases between. The CDR3 nucleotides read TGTGCCAGCAGCTTGGGAGGACAGAGCACAGATACGCAGTATTTT. It codes for CASSLGGQSTDTQYF.

Comment on this clone: A read error may account for a junction end that differs from germline. The chain recombines TRBV5-1 with TRBJ2-3; the match to TRBD2 covers 7 bases. The CDR3 runs to 15 residues. Germline lookup yields CDR1 SGHRS and CDR2 YFSETQ. The CDR3, as DNA: TGCGCCCGCAGCTTGGGGGGGGTTCGCCCAGATACGCAGTATTTT. It codes for CARSLGGVRPDTQYF.

This chain connects TRBV18 to TRBJ1-1; no reliable D call. Trimming shortened V by 3 bases and J by 0 bases, and 11 bases separated the two germline ends. CDR1 is KGHSH, CDR2 LQKENI, per germline. The CDR3 sequence is 15 residues long. The CDR3 reads CASSPSTVMNTEAFF. The CDR3 DNA is TGTGCCAGCTCACCGAGTACGGTCATGAACACTGAAGCTTTCTTT. The entire variable domain, with the rest obtained from reference TRBV18 and TRBJ1-1, is as follows: NAGVMQNPRHLVRRRGQEARLRCSPMKGHSHVYWYRQLPEEGLKFMVYLQKENIIDESGMPKERFSAEFPKEGPSILRIQQVVRGDSAAYFCASSPSTVMNTEAFFGQGTRLTVV.

The chain employs TRBV12-3 or TRBV12-4 and TRBJ1-2, with D possibly TRBD1 on 6 matching bases. Trimming pared 10 bases from V and 7 bases from J, leaving 19 bases between. This CDR3 contains 13 residues. CDR3 loop: CATSLGGATGYTF. The CDR3 DNA is TGTGCCACCAGCCTCGGGGGGGCGACTGGCTACACCTTC.

The chain recombines TRBV6-1 with TRBJ1-5, with 7 bases that match TRBD1. From germline, CDR1 is MNHNS and CDR2 SASEGT. The V segment lost 2 bases and the J segment 6 bases; nucleotides outside the gene matches: 7. The CDR3 spans 15 residues. CDR3 region: CASSEQGEGSQPQHF. The CDR3 DNA sequence: TGTGCCAGCAGTGAACAGGGGGAAGGCTCTCAGCCCCAGCATTTT.

The V call is TRBV24-1, the J call TRBJ2-5; 8 bases line up with TRBD1. The CDR3 has 15 amino acids. Germline trimming cut 3 bases from V and 5 bases from J; bases unmatched to any gene: 7. Germline V gives CDR1 KGHDR, CDR2 SFDVKD. CDR3 protein: CATSDDGQGDETQYF. CDR3 bases: TGTGCCACCAGTGATGACGGACAGGGAGACGAGACCCAGTACTTC.

The CDR3 here is CASSPGGQPNQPQHF. The CDR3 bases are TGTGCCAGTAGTCCAGGGGGACAGCCGAATCAGCCCCAGCATTTT. The gene calls are TRBV19 and TRBJ1-5, with TRBD1 matching over 7 bases. This CDR3 is 15 amino acids long. V lost 5 bases, J lost 4 bases, and 8 bases stayed unmatched. Germline-derived CDR1 and CDR2 are LNHDA and SQIVND (reference sequence).

There are a few counts of this clone. The chain employs TRBV2 and TRBJ2-6; D perhaps matches TRBD1 (6 bases). This CDR3 comprises 21 residues. The germline V gene encodes CDR1 SNHLY and CDR2 FYNNEI. The V end was cut by 6 bases, the J end by 1 base, with 28 bases between. The CDR3 here is CASRSTGSGAKGLSGANVLTF. DNA of the CDR3: TGTGCCAGCAGGTCCACAGGGAGCGGAGCGAAGGGCTTATCTGGGGCCAACGTCCTGACTTTC.

The rearrangement uses TRBV19 and TRBJ1-5, with D perhaps TRBD1 (6 bases). Trimming took 3 bases from V and 4 from J, leaving 22 bases between them. CDR3 size: 18 residues. Germline V CDR1 and CDR2: LNHDA, SQIVND (reference sequence). As DNA, the CDR3 is TGTGCCAGTAGTATGATCCAAAACAGGGCCGGGCTGAATCAGCCCCAGCATTTT. Protein: CASSMIQNRAGLNQPQHF.

V is TRBV30 and J is TRBJ1-4; D might be TRBD1 (6 bases). Trimming removed 2 bases at V and 14 bases at J, with 12 bases between. Germline V CDR1 and CDR2: GTSNPN, SVGIG (reference sequence). This CDR3 has 11 amino acids. CDR3 protein: CAWSRRTDLFF. DNA of the CDR3: TGTGCCTGGAGTCGCAGGACAGACCTGTTTTTT. Combining the CDR3 with reference TRBV30 and TRBJ1-4 gives the whole variable domain SQTIHQWPATLVQPVGSPLSLECTVEGTSNPNLYWYRQAAGRGLQLLFYSVGIGQISSEVPQNLSASRPQDRQFILSSKKLLLSDSGFYLCAWSRRTDLFFGSGTQLSVL.

The chain has TRBV11-2 and TRBJ2-5, with TRBD2 matching 9 bases. The length of the CDR3 is 17 residues. Germline V gene sequence: CDR1 SGHAT, CDR2 FQNNGV. The V gene end was trimmed by 1 base and the J gene end by 5 bases; junction bases not matched to a gene: 11. The CDR3 sequence: CASSLGVSSGVRETQYF. The CDR3 region has the DNA TGTGCCAGCAGCTTAGGGGTGTCTAGCGGGGTACGGGAGACCCAGTACTTC.

This clone occurred a few times. This sequence joins TRBV19 and TRBJ1-1; D gene unclear. Trimming removed 5 bases at V and 1 base at J, with 8 bases between. The CDR3 length is 13 residues. The germline V gene has CDR1 LNHDA and CDR2 SQIVND (reference sequence). CDR3 coding DNA: TGTGCCAGTAGTGATCACGGGAACACTGAAGCTTTCTTT. Translating gives CASSDHGNTEAFF.

This clone was recorded once. This rearrangement joins TRBV3-1 (or the pseudogene TRBV3-2) to TRBJ1-1; tentatively, D is TRBD1 (5 bases). The V gene lost 1 base and the J gene lost 1 base, with 10 bases spanning the gap. Germline V CDR1 and CDR2: LGHDT, YNNKEL (reference sequence). The CDR3 is 15 residues long. The CDR3: CASSQGGTANTEAFF. For the CDR3, the DNA is TGTGCCAGCAGCCAAGGGGGGACTGCGAACACTGAAGCTTTCTTT.

There are a few counts of this clone. CDR3 protein: CASSDRGTEQPQHF. The DNA for the CDR3 is TGTGCCAGCAGTGACAGGGGGACAGAACAGCCCCAGCATTTT. The chain is built from TRBV6-1 and TRBJ1-5; 7 bases map to TRBD1. The germline V gene has CDR1 MNHNS and CDR2 SASEGT. This CDR3 is built from 14 residues. The V gene end was trimmed by 3 bases and the J gene end by 7 bases; junction bases not matched to a gene: 6.

V and J are TRBV7-9 and TRBJ2-2; no clear D gene. Germline CDR1 reads SEHNR; CDR2 reads FQNEAQ (reference sequence). V shed 1 base and J shed 3 bases, with 12 bases lying between them. This CDR3 contains 16 residues. The CDR3 region has the DNA TGTGCCAGCAGCTTAGGTTGGCAGGAATACACCGGGGAGCTGTTTTTT. Encoded protein: CASSLGWQEYTGELFF.

The chain uses TRBV3-1 (or the pseudogene TRBV3-2) and TRBJ1-3; possibly TRBD1 for D (5 bases). Trimming removed 1 base from V and 4 bases from J, with 11 bases in between. Germline V CDR1 and CDR2: LGHDT, YNNKEL (reference sequence). The CDR3 sequence is 15 residues long. The CDR3 DNA is TGTGCCAGCAGCCAAGGGGGGACTGGAGGAAACACCATATATTTT. Protein sequence: CASSQGGTGGNTIYF.

V is TRBV15 and J is TRBJ1-5, with no clear D. CDR1 is LNHNV, CDR2 YYDKDF, per germline (reference sequence). Trimming removed 0 bases from V and 5 bases from J, with 8 bases in between. This CDR3 is built from 14 residues. The CDR3, as DNA: TGTGCCACCAGCAGAGATGCTGGAGATCAGCCCCAGCATTTT. Translation: CATSRDAGDQPQHF.